This T cell receptor (beta chain) was observed in a study of blood T cell repertoires in COVID-19. Study at large: Material from acute and convalescent COVID-19 was sourced from the United States, Italy and Spain. In each case, the material was cDNA or gDNA derived from T cells, B-cell-depleted T cells, or PBMCs.

Germline V gene sequence: CDR1 SGHNT, CDR2 YYREEE (reference sequence). The CDR3 runs to 15 residues. Trimming removed 4 bases from V and 6 bases from J; junction bases left unmatched: 6. Per the original methods: For nucleated cells, counts were estimated from reference gene primer amplification. Assay: immunoSEQ multiplex PCR; the TCRdb copy retains only in-frame clones and omits some. That table gives V, J and clone size, and the DNA gave D and trimming. The sample lists about 98,000 clones, approximately 81% occurring once. The receptor was isolated from a woman aged 80 or older with acute or convalescent COVID-19. The rearrangement uses TRBV5-4 and TRBJ1-6; 8 bases align to TRBD1. The specimen sequenced was peripheral blood. The CDR3 coding sequence is TGTGCCAGCAGCCCAACGACAGGGGCTAATTCACCCCTCCACTTT. Translation gives CASSPTTGANSPLHF.